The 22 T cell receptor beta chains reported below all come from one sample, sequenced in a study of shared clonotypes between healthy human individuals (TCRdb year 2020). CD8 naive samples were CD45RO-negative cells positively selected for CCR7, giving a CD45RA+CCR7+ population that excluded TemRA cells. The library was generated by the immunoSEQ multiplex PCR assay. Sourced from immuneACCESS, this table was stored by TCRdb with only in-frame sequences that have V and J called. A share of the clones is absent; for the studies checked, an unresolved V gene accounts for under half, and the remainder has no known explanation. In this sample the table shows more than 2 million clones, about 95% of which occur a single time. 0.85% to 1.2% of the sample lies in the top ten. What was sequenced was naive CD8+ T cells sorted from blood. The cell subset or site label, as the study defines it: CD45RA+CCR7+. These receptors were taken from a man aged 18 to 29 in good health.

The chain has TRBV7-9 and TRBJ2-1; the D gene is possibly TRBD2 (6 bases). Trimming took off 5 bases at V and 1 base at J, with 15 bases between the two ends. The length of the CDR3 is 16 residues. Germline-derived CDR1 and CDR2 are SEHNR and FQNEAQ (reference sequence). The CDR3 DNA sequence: TGTGCCAGCAGCCCCGGACTAACCCAATCCTACAATGAGCAGTTCTTC. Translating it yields CASSPGLTQSYNEQFF.

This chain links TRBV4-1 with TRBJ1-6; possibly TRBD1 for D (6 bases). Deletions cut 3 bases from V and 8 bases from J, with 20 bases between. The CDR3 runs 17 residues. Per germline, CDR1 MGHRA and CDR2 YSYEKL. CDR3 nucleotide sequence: TGCGCCAGCAGCCATTCCGACAGGAGCGTTGGAGATTCACCCCTCCACTTT. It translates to CASSHSDRSVGDSPLHF.

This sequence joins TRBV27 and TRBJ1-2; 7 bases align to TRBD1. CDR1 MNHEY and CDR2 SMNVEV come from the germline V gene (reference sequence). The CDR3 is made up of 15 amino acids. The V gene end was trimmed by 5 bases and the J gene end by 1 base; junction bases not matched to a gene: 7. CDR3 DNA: TGTGCCAGCAGTCCCCGGGACAGCTTTAACTATGGCTACACCTTC. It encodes CASSPRDSFNYGYTF.

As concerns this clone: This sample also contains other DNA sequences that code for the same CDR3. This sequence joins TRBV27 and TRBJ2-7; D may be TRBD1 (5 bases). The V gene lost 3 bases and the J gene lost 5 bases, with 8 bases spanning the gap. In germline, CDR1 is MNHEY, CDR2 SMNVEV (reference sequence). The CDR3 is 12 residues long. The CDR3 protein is CASSFRGNEQYF. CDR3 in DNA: TGTGCCAGCAGTTTTAGGGGCAACGAGCAGTACTTC.

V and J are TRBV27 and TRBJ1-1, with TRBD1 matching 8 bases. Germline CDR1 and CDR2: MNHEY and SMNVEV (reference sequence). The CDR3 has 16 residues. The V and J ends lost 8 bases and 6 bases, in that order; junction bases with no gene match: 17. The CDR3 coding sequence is TGTGCCAGCTTGCCAGGGGGCGCTCGTTTCCCCGCTGAAGCTTTCTTT. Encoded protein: CASLPGGARFPAEAFF.

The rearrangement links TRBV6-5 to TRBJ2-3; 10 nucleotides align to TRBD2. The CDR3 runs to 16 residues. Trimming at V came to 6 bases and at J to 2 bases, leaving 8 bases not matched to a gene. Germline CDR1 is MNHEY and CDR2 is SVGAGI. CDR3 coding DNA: TGTGCCAGCAGCTACCACGGACTAGCGGACACAGATACGCAGTATTTT. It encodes CASSYHGLADTDTQYF.

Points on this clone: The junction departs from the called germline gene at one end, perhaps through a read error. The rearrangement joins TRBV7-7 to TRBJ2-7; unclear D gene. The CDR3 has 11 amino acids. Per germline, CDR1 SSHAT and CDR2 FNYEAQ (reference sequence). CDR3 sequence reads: CASSRSYEQYF. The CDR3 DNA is TGTGCTAGCAGCCGGTCCTACGAGCAGTACTTC.

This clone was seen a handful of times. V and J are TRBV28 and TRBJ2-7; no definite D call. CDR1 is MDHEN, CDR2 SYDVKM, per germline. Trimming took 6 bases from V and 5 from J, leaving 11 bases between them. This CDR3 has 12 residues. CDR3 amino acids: CASSLLYDEQYF. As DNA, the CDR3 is TGTGCCAGCAGCCTTTTATACGACGAGCAGTACTTC.

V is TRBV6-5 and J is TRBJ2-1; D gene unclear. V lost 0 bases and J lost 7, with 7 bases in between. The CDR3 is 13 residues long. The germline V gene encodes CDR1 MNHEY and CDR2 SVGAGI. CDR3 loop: CASSYSMGNEQFF. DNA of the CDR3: TGTGCCAGCAGTTACTCGATGGGGAATGAGCAGTTCTTC.

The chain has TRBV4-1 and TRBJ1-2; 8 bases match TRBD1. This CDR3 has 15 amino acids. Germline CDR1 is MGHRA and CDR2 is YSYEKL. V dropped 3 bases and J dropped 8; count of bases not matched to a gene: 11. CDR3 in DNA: TGCGCCAGCAGCCAGACTCGCGCAGGGGGCAACGGCTACACCTTC. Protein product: CASSQTRAGGNGYTF.

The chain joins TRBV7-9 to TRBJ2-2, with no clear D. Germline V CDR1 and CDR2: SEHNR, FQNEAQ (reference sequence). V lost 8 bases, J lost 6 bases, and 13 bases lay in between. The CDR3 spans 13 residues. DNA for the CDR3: TGTGCCAGCTTACAGATATATCCCGGGGAGCTGTTTTTT. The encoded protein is CASLQIYPGELFF.

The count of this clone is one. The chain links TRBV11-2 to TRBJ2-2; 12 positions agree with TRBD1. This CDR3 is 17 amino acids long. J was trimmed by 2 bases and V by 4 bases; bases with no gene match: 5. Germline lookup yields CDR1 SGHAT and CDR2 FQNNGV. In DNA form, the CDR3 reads TGTGCCAGCAGCTCCGGGACAGGGGGCCGTAACACCGGGGAGCTGTTTTTT. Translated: CASSSGTGGRNTGELFF.

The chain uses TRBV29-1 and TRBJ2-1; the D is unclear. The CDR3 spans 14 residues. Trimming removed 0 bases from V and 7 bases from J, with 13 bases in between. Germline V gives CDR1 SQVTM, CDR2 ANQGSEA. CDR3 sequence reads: CSVEDPQRWNEQFF. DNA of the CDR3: TGCAGCGTTGAAGATCCCCAAAGGTGGAATGAGCAGTTCTTC.

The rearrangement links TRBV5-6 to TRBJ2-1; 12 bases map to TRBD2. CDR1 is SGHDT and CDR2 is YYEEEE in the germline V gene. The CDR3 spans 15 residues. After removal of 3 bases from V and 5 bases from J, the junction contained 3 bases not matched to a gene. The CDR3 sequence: CASSSSGRGDNEQFF. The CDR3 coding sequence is TGTGCCAGCAGCTCTAGCGGGAGGGGGGACAATGAGCAGTTCTTC. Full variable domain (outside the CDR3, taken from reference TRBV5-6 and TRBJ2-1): DAGVTQSPTHLIKTRGQQVTLRCSPKSGHDTVSWYQQALGQGPQFIFQYYEEEERQRGNFPDRFSGHQFPNYSSELNVNALLLGDSALYLCASSSSGRGDNEQFFGPGTRLTVL.

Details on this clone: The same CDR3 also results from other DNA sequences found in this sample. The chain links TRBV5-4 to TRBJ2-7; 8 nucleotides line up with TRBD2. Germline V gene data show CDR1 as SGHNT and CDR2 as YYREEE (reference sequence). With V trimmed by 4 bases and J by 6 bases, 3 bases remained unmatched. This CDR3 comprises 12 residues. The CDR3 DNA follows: TGTGCCAGCAGCCCGGGACTAGGCGAGCAGTACTTC. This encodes CASSPGLGEQYF.

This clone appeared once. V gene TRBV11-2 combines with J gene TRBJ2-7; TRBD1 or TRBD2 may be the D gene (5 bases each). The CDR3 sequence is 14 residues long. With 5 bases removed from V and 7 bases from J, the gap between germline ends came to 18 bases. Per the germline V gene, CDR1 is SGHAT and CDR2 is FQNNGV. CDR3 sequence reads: CASSKGGWGWEQYF. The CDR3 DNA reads TGTGCCAGCAGCAAAGGAGGCTGGGGGTGGGAGCAGTACTTC. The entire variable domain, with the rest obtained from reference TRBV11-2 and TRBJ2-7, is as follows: EAGVAQSPRYKIIEKRQSVAFWCNPISGHATLYWYQQILGQGPKLLIQFQNNGVVDDSQLPKDRFSAERLKGVDSTLKIQPAKLEDSAVYLCASSKGGWGWEQYFGPGTRLTVT.

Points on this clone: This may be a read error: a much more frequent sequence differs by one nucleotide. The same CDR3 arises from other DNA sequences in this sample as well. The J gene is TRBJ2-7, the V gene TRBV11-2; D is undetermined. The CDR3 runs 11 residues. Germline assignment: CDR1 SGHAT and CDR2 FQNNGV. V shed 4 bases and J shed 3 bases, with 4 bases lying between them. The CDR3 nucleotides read TGTGCCAGCAGCTCCTTCTACGAGCAGTACTTC. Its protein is CASSSFYEQYF. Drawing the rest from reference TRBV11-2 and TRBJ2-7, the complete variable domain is EAGVAQSPRYKIIEKRQSVAFWCNPISGHATLYWYQQILGQGPKLLIQFQNNGVVDDSQLPKDRFSAERLKGVDSTLKIQPAKLEDSAVYLCASSSFYEQYFGPGTRLTVT.

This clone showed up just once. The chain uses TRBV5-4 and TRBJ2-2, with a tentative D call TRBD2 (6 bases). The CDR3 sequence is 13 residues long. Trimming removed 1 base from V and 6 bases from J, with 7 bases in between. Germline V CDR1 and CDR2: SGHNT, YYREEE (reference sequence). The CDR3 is CASSLWEAGELFF. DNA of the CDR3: TGTGCCAGCAGCTTGTGGGAGGCCGGGGAGCTGTTTTTT.

This CDR3 is CASSQGLGPGNTIYF. CDR3 bases: TGCGCCAGCAGCCAAGGTCTGGGACCTGGAAACACCATATATTTT. J is TRBJ1-3 and V is TRBV4-1; a possible D gene is TRBD1 (5 bases). Per germline, CDR1 MGHRA and CDR2 YSYEKL. The CDR3 loop spans 15 amino acids. The V and J ends lost 1 base and 2 bases respectively, with 9 bases between them.

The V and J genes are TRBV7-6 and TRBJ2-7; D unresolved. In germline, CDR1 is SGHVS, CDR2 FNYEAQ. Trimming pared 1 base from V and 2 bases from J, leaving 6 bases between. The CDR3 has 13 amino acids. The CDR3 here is CASSLGFTYEQYF. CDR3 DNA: TGTGCCAGCAGCTTAGGATTTACCTACGAGCAGTACTTC.

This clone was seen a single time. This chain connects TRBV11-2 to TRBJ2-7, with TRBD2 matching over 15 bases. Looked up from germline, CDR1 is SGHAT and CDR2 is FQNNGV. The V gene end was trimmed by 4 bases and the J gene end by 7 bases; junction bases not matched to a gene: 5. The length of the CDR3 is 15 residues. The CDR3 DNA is TGTGCCAGCAGCTCCGGGACTAGCGGGAGGTGGGAGCAGTACTTC. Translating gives CASSSGTSGRWEQYF.

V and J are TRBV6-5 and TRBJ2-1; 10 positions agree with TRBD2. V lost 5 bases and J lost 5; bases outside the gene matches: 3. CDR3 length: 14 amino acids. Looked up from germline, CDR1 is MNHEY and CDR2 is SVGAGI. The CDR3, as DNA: TGTGCCAGCAGTGGACTAGCGGAAGACAATGAGCAGTTCTTC. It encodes CASSGLAEDNEQFF.